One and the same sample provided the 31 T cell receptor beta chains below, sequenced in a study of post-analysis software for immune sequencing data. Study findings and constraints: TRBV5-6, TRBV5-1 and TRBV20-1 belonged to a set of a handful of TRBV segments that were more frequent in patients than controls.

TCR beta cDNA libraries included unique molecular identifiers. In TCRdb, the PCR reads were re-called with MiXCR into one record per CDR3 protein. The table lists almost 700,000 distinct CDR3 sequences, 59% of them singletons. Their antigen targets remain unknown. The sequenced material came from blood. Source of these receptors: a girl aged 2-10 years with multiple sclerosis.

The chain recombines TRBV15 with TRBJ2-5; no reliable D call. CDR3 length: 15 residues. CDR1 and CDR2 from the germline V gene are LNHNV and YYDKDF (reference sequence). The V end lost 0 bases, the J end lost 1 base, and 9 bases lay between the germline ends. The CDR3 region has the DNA TGTGCCACCAGCAGAGATTCGGCCGTCCAAGAGACCCAGTACTTC. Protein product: CATSRDSAVQETQYF.

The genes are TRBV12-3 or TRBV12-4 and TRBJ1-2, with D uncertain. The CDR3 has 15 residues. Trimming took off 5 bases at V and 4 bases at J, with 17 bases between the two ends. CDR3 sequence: CASSPPRWAPYGYTF. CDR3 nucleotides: TGTGCCAGCAGTCCTCCGCGTTGGGCTCCCTATGGCTACACCTTC.

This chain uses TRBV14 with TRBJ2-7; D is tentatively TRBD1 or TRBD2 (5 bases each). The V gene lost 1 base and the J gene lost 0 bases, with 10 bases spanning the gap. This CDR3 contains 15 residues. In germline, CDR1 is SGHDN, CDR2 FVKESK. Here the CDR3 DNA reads TGTGCCAGCAGCCAAGCGGGGACGGCCTCCTACGAGCAGTACTTC. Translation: CASSQAGTASYEQYF.

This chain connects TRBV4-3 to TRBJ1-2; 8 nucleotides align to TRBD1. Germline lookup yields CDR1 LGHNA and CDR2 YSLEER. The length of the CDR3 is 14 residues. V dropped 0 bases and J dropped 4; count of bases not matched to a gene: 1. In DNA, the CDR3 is TGCGCCAGCAGCCAAGAAGGACAGGGCTATGGCTACACCTTC. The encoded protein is CASSQEGQGYGYTF.

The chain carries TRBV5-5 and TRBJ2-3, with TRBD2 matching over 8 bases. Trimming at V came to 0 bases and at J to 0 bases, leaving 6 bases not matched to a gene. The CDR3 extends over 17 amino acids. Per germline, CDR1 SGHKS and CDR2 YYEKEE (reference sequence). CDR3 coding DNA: TGTGCCAGCAGCTTGGCCTTATTAGCGGGGAGCACAGATACGCAGTATTTT. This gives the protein CASSLALLAGSTDTQYF.

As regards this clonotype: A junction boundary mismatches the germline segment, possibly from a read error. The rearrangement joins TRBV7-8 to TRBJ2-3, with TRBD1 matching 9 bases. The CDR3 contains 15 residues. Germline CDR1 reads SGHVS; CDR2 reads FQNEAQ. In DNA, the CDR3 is TGCGCCAGCAGCTGGGGACAGGGATACACAGATACGCAGTATTTT. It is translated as CASSWGQGYTDTQYF.

CDR3 sequence reads: CASRTTGGVHNEQYF. The CDR3 DNA reads as TGTGCCAGCAGAACCACAGGGGGCGTGCACAATGAGCAGTACTTC. This chain connects TRBV6-5 to TRBJ2-7, with TRBD1 identical over 9 bases. The CDR3 is 15 amino acids. CDR1 and CDR2 (germline): MNHEY, SVGAGI. The junction had 13 bases not matched to a gene; V was cut back by 6 bases and J by 7 bases.

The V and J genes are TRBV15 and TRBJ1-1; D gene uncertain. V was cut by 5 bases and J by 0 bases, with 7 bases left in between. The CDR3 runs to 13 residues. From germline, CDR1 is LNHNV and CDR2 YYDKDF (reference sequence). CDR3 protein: CATSQKLNTEAFF. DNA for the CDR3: TGTGCCACCAGCCAGAAATTGAACACTGAAGCTTTCTTT.

CDR3 amino acids: CASLDSTNEQFF. Here the CDR3 DNA reads TGTGCCAGCCTTGACTCCACCAATGAGCAGTTCTTC. The genes are TRBV6-1 and TRBJ2-1; no definite D call. V was cut by 8 bases and J by 6 bases, with 11 bases left in between. The CDR3 covers 12 residues. The germline gives CDR1 MNHNS, CDR2 SASEGT.

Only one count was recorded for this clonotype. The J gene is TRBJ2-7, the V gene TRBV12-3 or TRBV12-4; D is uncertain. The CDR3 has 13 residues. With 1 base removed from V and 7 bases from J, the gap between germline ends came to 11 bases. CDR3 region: CASSLDTYNEQYF. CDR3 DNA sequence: TGTGCCAGCAGTTTAGACACCTACAATGAGCAGTACTTC.

The CDR3 is CAISGGVEQYF. The CDR3 bases are TGTGCCATCAGCGGGGGCGTCGAGCAGTACTTC. The chain is built from TRBV10-3 and TRBJ2-7; tentatively, D is TRBD1 or TRBD2 (6 bases each). Looked up from germline, CDR1 is ENHRY and CDR2 is SYGVKD. The V end lost 6 bases, the J end lost 6 bases, and 9 bases lay between the germline ends. The CDR3 contains 11 residues.

In DNA, the CDR3 is TGCAGTGCTAGAGTGTCCAGCGGGGGGTACAATGAGCAGTTCTTC. Residues: CSARVSSGGYNEQFF. The chain has TRBV20-1 and TRBJ2-1, with TRBD2 matching over 9 bases. The J segment lost 4 bases and the V segment lost 1 base, leaving 5 bases of the junction unmatched. The CDR3 has 15 residues. The germline gives CDR1 DFQATT, CDR2 SNEGSKA (reference sequence).

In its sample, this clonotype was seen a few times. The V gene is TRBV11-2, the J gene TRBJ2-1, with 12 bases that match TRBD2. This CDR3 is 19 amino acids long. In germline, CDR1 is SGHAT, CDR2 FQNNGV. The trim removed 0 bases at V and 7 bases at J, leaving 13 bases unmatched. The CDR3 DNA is TGTGCCAGCAGCTTAGAATATGGGCTAGCGGGAGGGGAGGGGAATGAGCAGTTCTTC. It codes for CASSLEYGLAGGEGNEQFF.

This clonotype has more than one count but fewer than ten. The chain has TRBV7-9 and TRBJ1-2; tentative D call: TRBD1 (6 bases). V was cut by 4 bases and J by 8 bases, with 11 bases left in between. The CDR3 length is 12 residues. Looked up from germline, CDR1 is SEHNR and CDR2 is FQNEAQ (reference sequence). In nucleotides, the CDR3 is TGTGCCAGCAGCTCCACAGGGATCGGCTACACCTTC. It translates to CASSSTGIGYTF.

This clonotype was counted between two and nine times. The CDR3 here is CASSLQGAPTDTQYF. CDR3 coding DNA: TGTGCCAGCAGTTTGCAGGGGGCCCCCACAGATACGCAGTATTTT. The rearrangement joins TRBV12-3 or TRBV12-4 to TRBJ2-3; 8 bases are a match to TRBD1. CDR3 length: 15 residues. J lost 2 bases, V lost 3 bases, and 4 bases had no gene match.

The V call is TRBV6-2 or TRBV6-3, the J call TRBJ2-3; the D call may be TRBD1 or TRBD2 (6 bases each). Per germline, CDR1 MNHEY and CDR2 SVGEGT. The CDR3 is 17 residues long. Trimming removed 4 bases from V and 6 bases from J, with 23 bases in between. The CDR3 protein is CASSSSVGGYSWDTQYF. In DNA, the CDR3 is TGTGCCAGCAGTTCCTCGGTGGGGGGCTACTCTTGGGATACGCAGTATTTT.

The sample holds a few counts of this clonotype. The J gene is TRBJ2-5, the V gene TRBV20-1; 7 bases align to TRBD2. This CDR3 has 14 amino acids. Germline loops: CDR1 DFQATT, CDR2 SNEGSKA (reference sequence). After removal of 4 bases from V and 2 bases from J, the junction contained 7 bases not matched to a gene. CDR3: CSAKPPLAQETQYF. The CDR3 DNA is TGCAGTGCTAAGCCACCACTAGCGCAAGAGACCCAGTACTTC.

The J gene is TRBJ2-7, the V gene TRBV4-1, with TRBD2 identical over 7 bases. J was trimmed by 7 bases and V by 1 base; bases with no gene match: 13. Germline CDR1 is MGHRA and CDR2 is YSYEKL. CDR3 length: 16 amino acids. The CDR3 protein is CASSQVGAGAHWEQYF. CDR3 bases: TGCGCCAGCAGCCAAGTGGGCGCGGGAGCCCATTGGGAGCAGTACTTC.

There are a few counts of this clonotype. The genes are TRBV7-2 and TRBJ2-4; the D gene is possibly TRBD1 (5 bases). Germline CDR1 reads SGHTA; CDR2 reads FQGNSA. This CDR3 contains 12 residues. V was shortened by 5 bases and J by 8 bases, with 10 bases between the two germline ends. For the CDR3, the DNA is TGTGCCAGCAGCGCCGACAGAGACATTCAGTACTTC. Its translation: CASSADRDIQYF.

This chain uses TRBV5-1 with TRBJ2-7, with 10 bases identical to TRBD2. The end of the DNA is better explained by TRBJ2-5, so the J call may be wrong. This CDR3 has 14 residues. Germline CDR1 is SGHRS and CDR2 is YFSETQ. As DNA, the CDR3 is TGCGCCAGCAGCTTCGCTAGCGGGAGCCAGACCCAGTACTTC. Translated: CASSFASGSQTQYF.

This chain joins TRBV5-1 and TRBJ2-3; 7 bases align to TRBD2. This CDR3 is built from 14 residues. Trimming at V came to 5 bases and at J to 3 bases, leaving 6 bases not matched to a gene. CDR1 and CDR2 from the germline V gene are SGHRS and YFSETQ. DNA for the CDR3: TGCGCCAGCAGGGGGGGGAACCCAACAGATACGCAGTATTTT. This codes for CASRGGNPTDTQYF. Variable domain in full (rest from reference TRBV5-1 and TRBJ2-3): KAGVTQTPRYLIKTRGQQVTLSCSPISGHRSVSWYQQTPGQGLQFLFEYFSETQRNKGNFPGRFSGRQFSNSRSEMNVSTLELGDSALYLCASRGGNPTDTQYFGPGTRLTVL.

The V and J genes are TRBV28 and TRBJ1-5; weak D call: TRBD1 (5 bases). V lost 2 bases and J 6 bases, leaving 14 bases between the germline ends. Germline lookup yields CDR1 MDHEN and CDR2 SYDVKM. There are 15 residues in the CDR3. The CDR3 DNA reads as TGTGCCAGCAGTTTAACCAGGGAAGCGGTTCAGCCCCAGCATTTT. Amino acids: CASSLTREAVQPQHF.

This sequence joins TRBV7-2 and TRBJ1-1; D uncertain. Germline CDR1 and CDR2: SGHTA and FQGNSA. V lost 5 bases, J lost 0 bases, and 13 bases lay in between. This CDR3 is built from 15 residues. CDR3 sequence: CASSPEVFMNTEAFF. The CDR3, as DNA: TGTGCCAGCAGCCCCGAGGTCTTCATGAACACTGAAGCTTTCTTT.

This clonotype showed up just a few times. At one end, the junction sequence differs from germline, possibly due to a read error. CDR3 sequence reads: CASSLSTATETQYF. CDR3 bases: TGTGCCAGCAGTCTATCGACAGCCACGGAGACCCAGTACTTC. V gene TRBV27 combines with J gene TRBJ2-7; a possible D gene is TRBD1 (5 bases). TRBJ2-5 explains the end of the DNA better; the J call may be wrong. The CDR3 totals 14 residues. CDR1 and CDR2 (germline): MNHEY, SMNVEV (reference sequence).

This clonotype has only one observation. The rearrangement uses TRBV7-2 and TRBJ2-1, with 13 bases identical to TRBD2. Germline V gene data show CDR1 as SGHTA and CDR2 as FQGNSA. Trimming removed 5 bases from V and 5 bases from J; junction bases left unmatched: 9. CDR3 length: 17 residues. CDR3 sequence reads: CASSRRLAGGRNNEQFF. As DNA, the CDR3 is TGTGCCAGCAGCCGTCGACTAGCGGGGGGACGAAACAATGAGCAGTTCTTC.

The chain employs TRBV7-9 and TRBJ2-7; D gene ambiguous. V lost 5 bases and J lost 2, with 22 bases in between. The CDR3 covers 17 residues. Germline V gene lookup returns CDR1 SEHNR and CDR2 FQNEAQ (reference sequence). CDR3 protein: CASSKALAPLYTYEQYF. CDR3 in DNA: TGTGCCAGCAGCAAGGCTCTGGCTCCACTCTATACCTACGAGCAGTACTTC. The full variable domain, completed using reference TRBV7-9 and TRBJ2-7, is DTGVSQNPRHKITKRGQNVTFRCDPISEHNRLYWYRQTLGQGPEFLTYFQNEAQLEKSRLLSDRFSAERPKGSFSTLEIQRTEQGDSAMYLCASSKALAPLYTYEQYFGPGTRLTVT.

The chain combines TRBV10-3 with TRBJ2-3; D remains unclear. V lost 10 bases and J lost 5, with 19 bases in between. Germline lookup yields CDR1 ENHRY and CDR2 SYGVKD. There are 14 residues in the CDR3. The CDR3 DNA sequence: TGTGCCACCTTAACGGACGAGAAAGGAGATACGCAGTATTTT. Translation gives CATLTDEKGDTQYF.

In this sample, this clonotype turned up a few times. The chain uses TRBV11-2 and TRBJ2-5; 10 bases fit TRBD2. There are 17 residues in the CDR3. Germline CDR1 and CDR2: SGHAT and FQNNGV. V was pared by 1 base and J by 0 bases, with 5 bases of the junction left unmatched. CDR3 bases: TGTGCCAGCAGCTTAGGTTTTAGCGGGGGGAACCAAGAGACCCAGTACTTC. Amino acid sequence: CASSLGFSGGNQETQYF.

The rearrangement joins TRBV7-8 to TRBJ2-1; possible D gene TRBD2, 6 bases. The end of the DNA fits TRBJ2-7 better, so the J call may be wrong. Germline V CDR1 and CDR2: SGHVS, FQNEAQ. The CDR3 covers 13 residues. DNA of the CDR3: TGTGCCAGCTCCACTGGGAGGCGGGGTGAGCAGTACTTC. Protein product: CASSTGRRGEQYF.

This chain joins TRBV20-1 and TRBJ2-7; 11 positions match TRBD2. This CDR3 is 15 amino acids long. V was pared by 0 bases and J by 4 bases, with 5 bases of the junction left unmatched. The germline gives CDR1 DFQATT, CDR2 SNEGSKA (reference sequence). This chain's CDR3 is CSARELAGAGYEQYF. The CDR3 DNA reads TGCAGTGCTAGAGAACTAGCGGGAGCAGGGTACGAGCAGTACTTC.

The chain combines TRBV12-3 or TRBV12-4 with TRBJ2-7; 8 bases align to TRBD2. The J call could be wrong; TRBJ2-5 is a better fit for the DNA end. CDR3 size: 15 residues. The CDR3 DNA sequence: TGTGCCAGCAGTTTAGACCGGGGGGGCCCGGAGACCCAGTACTTC. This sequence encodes CASSLDRGGPETQYF.